This T cell receptor beta chain derives from a study of blood T cell repertoires in COVID-19 (TCRdb year 2020). About the full investigation: Samples covering the acute and convalescent phases of COVID-19 were provided by collaborators in the United States, Italy and Spain. The material from the prospective study consisted of cDNA or gDNA derived from T cells, B-cell-depleted T cells, or PBMCs. Where available, HLA class I and class II types were taken from metadata supplied by the sample provider and were not determined by assay-based typing. Samples came from the ongoing ImmuneRACE study (first 160 participants) plus 1,254 subjects from 6 global collaborators. The repertoires were released in a freely available public database intended as a resource for research on the immune response to SARS-CoV-2. Subjects who had been exposed to COVID-19, were actively infected with it, or had recovered from it provided the deeply sampled blood TCRbeta repertoires that made up the dataset. Sample metadata almost always included a de-identified subject ID, COVID-19 status, age in years and sex. What the study reported, not specific to this receptor: The quantity of clinical and demographic metadata differed by source and by participant and was supplied without curation.

On this clone: Which antigen it targets is not known. There are no base qualities to consult, and no much larger clone falls within one base.

Each collaborating institution followed its own protocols to collect whole blood in K2EDTA tubes. For TCRbeta analysis, collaborator samples were shipped as frozen whole blood, as isolated PBMCs, or as DNA extracted from either sample type. TCRbeta CDR3 regions were amplified from genomic DNA by means of the immunoSEQ Assay, a bias-controlled multiplex PCR. On the authors' methods: The number of nucleated cells in each sample was estimated from the amplification of reference gene primers within the assay. Sequence reads were collapsed and filtered to measure the absolute abundance of every unique TCRbeta CDR3 rearrangement. Productive Simpson clonality was computed per sample as the square root of Simpson's diversity index over productive rearrangements. Drawn from immuneACCESS, this table holds only the in-frame rearrangements with V and J called that TCRdb kept. Clones are partly lost; checked studies trace under half to an unresolved V gene and leave the rest unexplained. V and J calls and clone size come straight from that table; D and trimming were deduced from the DNA. The sample contains roughly 100,000 clones, almost 90% of them found a single time. Jointly, the top ten make up around 3.2% of the sample.

V sheds 0 bases and J sheds 5 bases, leaving 11 bases between their ends. The germline V gene supplies CDR1 MNHEY and CDR2 SVGAGI. The CDR3 runs 15 amino acids, cysteine and phenylalanine included. CDR3 DNA is the only sequence kept; it has 45 bases, read in frame from the first base. The chain was built from TRBV6-5 and TRBJ2-1; a tentative D call is TRBD1 (5 bases match). The receptor was isolated from a human donor in a cohort sampled during active COVID-19. Sequencing input: peripheral blood. The CDR3 has the sequence CASSYSWGSDNEQFF. At the DNA level, the sequence is TGTGCCAGCAGTTACTCCTGGGGCAGCGACAATGAGCAGTTCTTC.